Below, 3 T cell receptor beta chains from the same sample are listed, as sequenced in a study of CD8+CD57+ T cells in acquired aplastic anemia. TCR beta VDJ and CDR3 profiling used genomic DNA as template. One entry per CDR3 protein, called by TCRdb with MiXCR from the reads. The sample comprises fewer than 250,000 distinct CDR3 sequences, around 50% of which are singletons, and about 16% rests with the top ten. Sequenced material: sorted CD4+, CD8+, or CD8+CD57+ T cells (not recorded which) from PBMCs. The receptors were gathered from a human donor in good health, serving as a control.

A word on this clonotype: Its ends do not fully match the called genes, so a read error is possible. The chain recombines TRBV10-1 with TRBJ2-7; tentative D call: TRBD1 (6 bases). The CDR3 runs 15 residues. Germline assignment: CDR1 WNHNN and CDR2 SYGVQD (reference sequence). The CDR3 DNA follows: TGCGCCGGCAGGGGAGTTGGGAGAGCCTCCTACGAGCAGCACTTC. It translates to CAGRGVGRASYEQHF.

This chain uses TRBV24-1 with TRBJ1-1; D is undetermined. CDR1 is KGHDR and CDR2 is SFDVKD in the germline V gene. The V end lost 3 bases, the J end lost 7 bases, and 8 bases lay between the germline ends. This CDR3 region has 12 residues. CDR3 loop: CATSDRANEAFF. CDR3 DNA: TGTGCCACCAGTGATAGAGCCAATGAAGCTTTCTTT.

This clonotype was detected ten times or more. The CDR3 nucleotides read TGTGCCAGCAGTCTCCCCCCGTACGAGCAGTACTTC. The encoded protein is CASSLPPYEQYF. V is TRBV28 and J is TRBJ2-7, with D unclear. V was pared by 5 bases and J by 4 bases, with 9 bases between. Germline assignment: CDR1 MDHEN and CDR2 SYDVKM. The CDR3 sequence is 12 residues long. The whole variable domain, filled in from reference TRBV28 and TRBJ2-7, reads DVKVTQSSRYLVKRTGEKVFLECVQDMDHENMFWYRQDPGLGLRLIYFSYDVKMKEKGDIPEGYSVSREKKERFSLILESASTNQTSMYLCASSLPPYEQYFGPGTRLTVT.